These 20 T cell receptor beta chains came from one sample sequenced in a study of STAT5B mutations in CD4+ large granular lymphocyte leukemia (dated by TCRdb to between 2022 and 2023). Library generation was performed with the immunoSEQ multiplex PCR assay. TCRdb holds this immuneACCESS table with in-frame rearrangements only. Some clones are missing; in checked studies, unresolved V genes explain under half, and the rest has no known cause. The sample table shows tens of thousands of clones, and about two thirds are seen once. Jointly, the top ten make up 1.5% to 2% of the sample. The sequenced material came from CD4+ T cells from blood buffy coats. The receptors were sampled from a human donor in good health.

The chain employs TRBV11-2 and TRBJ2-7, with D perhaps TRBD2 (5 bases). Trimming stripped 4 bases from V and 0 bases from J, with 13 bases between. Germline V gene sequence: CDR1 SGHAT, CDR2 FQNNGV. The CDR3 is 15 amino acids. The CDR3 bases are TGTGCCAGCAGCTCCTGGACTGGTCTCTCCTACGAGCAGTACTTC. It codes for CASSSWTGLSYEQYF. The complete variable domain, with remaining parts taken from reference TRBV11-2 and TRBJ2-7, reads EAGVAQSPRYKIIEKRQSVAFWCNPISGHATLYWYQQILGQGPKLLIQFQNNGVVDDSQLPKDRFSAERLKGVDSTLKIQPAKLEDSAVYLCASSSWTGLSYEQYFGPGTRLTVT.

The chain recombines TRBV2 with TRBJ1-6; D call uncertain. Germline V gene lookup returns CDR1 SNHLY and CDR2 FYNNEI. There are 15 residues in the CDR3. Trimming cost V 10 bases and J 0 bases, with 13 bases left between them. The CDR3 loop is CATAEGSSYNSPLHF. The DNA of the CDR3 is TGTGCCACCGCTGAAGGGAGCTCCTATAATTCACCCCTCCACTTT.

The V call is TRBV29-1, the J call TRBJ1-4; maybe TRBD1 (6 bases). The CDR3 is 13 residues long. Trimming cost V 7 bases and J 8 bases, with 17 bases left between them. Germline V gene lookup returns CDR1 SQVTM and CDR2 ANQGSEA. This CDR3 is CSAGGAGVEKLFF. CDR3 nucleotides: TGCAGCGCGGGGGGGGCAGGGGTGGAAAAACTGTTTTTT. The full variable domain, rest sourced from reference TRBV29-1 and TRBJ1-4, is SAVISQKPSRDICQRGTSLTIQCQVDSQVTMMFWYRQQPGQSLTLIATANQGSEATYESGFVIDKFPISRPNLTFSTLTVSNMSPEDSSIYLCSAGGAGVEKLFFGSGTQLSVL.

J is TRBJ2-7 and V is TRBV7-2; D remains ambiguous. V dropped 2 bases and J dropped 2 bases, with 13 bases sitting between them. The germline V gene has CDR1 SGHTA and CDR2 FQGNSA. This CDR3 is built from 15 residues. The CDR3 region is CASSLRQTRTYEQYF. The CDR3 region has the DNA TGTGCCAGCAGCTTAAGGCAAACCCGAACCTACGAGCAGTACTTC.

The CDR3 is CASSLKLGGETQYF. CDR3 DNA: TGTGCCAGCAGCTTAAAACTAGGGGGGGAGACCCAGTACTTC. The chain is built from TRBV7-3 and TRBJ2-5; D tentatively reads TRBD1 or TRBD2 (6 bases each). Germline V gene data show CDR1 as SGHTA and CDR2 as FQGTGA. The CDR3 loop spans 14 amino acids. V shed 1 base and J shed 5 bases, with 11 bases lying between them. The variable domain in full, completed from reference TRBV7-3 and TRBJ2-5, reads GAGVSQTPSNKVTEKGKYVELRCDPISGHTALYWYRQSLGQGPEFLIYFQGTGAADDSGLPNDRFFAVRPEGSVSTLKIQRTERGDSAVYLCASSLKLGGETQYFGPGTRLLVL.

This chain connects TRBV6-6 to TRBJ2-3; maybe TRBD2 (6 bases). Per germline, CDR1 MNHNY and CDR2 SVGAGI (reference sequence). The CDR3 consists of 16 residues. Trimming removed 6 bases at V and 0 bases at J, with 16 bases between. CDR3 nucleotides: TGTGCCAGCAGATCGGCCGGGACTCAGAGCACAGATACGCAGTATTTT. Its protein product is CASRSAGTQSTDTQYF.

V is TRBV18 and J is TRBJ2-3, with 15 bases matching TRBD2. V shed 2 bases, J shed 5 bases, and the junction held 14 bases outside the gene matches. Germline CDR1 KGHSH, CDR2 LQKENI. The CDR3 extends over 20 amino acids. The CDR3 sequence is CASSPRRTSGGALEKDTQYF. Written as DNA, the CDR3 is TGTGCCAGCTCACCAAGGCGGACTAGCGGGGGGGCTCTTGAGAAAGATACGCAGTATTTT.

This sequence joins TRBV29-1 and TRBJ2-1; D is possibly TRBD1 (6 bases). Trimming removed 4 bases from V and 5 bases from J, with 12 bases in between. CDR3 length: 13 residues. The V gene's germline CDR1 is SQVTM and CDR2 ANQGSEA. CDR3 in DNA: TGCAGCGTTGTACCCGACAGGAACAATGAGCAGTTCTTC. It codes for CSVVPDRNNEQFF.

This rearrangement joins TRBV9 to TRBJ2-5; 13 positions agree with TRBD2. The ends lost 4 bases at V and 5 bases at J; junction bases unmatched: 8. Germline V CDR1 and CDR2: SGDLS, YYNGEE. The CDR3 runs to 16 residues. The CDR3: CASSSRLAGGRETQYF. DNA for the CDR3: TGTGCCAGCAGCTCCAGACTAGCGGGGGGAAGGGAGACCCAGTACTTC.

The CDR3 is CASRTLREGVDEQFF. DNA for the CDR3: TGTGCCAGCAGGACCCTCCGGGAGGGGGTAGATGAGCAGTTCTTC. V usage is TRBV11-3 and J usage is TRBJ2-1; 8 nucleotides match TRBD2. V lost 6 bases to trimming and J lost 8 bases; unmatched junction nucleotides: 12. The germline V gene has CDR1 SGHNT and CDR2 YENEEA. There are 15 residues in the CDR3.

The chain couples TRBV10-1 to TRBJ1-1, with D possibly TRBD1 on 5 matching bases. V was trimmed by 7 bases and J by 6 bases, leaving 9 bases between them. The CDR3 runs to 11 residues. Germline CDR1 and CDR2: WNHNN and SYGVQD (reference sequence). For the CDR3, the DNA is TGCGCCAGCACCCAGGGCGCTGAAGCTTTCTTT. Translating it yields CASTQGAEAFF.

The chain links TRBV6-1 to TRBJ2-3; D is possibly TRBD1 or TRBD2 (6 bases each). This CDR3 region has 15 residues. V lost 3 bases and J lost 1, with 11 bases in between. CDR1 is MNHNS and CDR2 is SASEGT in the germline V gene. Written as DNA, the CDR3 is TGTGCCAGCAGTGAGGGGGGCGCGGGCACAGATACGCAGTATTTT. Protein sequence: CASSEGGAGTDTQYF.

The chain couples TRBV6-1 to TRBJ1-6; D might be TRBD1 (5 bases). CDR3 size: 16 residues. V lost 4 bases, J lost 10 bases, and 20 bases lay in between. Germline CDR1 MNHNS, CDR2 SASEGT. The CDR3 loop reads CASSAGAGLIGSPLHF. The CDR3 DNA follows: TGTGCCAGCAGTGCCGGGGCAGGGTTAATAGGATCACCCCTCCACTTT.

The CDR3 bases are TGTGCCAGCAGTGCCCGGGACACCTTTTGGCCCTACACCTTC. Translating it yields CASSARDTFWPYTF. The chain joins TRBV2 to TRBJ1-2, with a possible D match to TRBD1 (6 bases). The CDR3 totals 14 residues. CDR1 is SNHLY and CDR2 is FYNNEI in the germline V gene. Deletions cut 4 bases from V and 10 bases from J, with 19 bases between.

V usage is TRBV7-9 and J usage is TRBJ2-3; 10 nucleotides match TRBD2. V lost 6 bases to trimming and J lost 2 bases; unmatched junction nucleotides: 2. Germline V gene sequence: CDR1 SEHNR, CDR2 FQNEAQ (reference sequence). The CDR3 has 14 residues. This CDR3 reads CASRTSGYTDTQYF. The CDR3 DNA is TGTGCCAGCAGGACTAGCGGGTACACAGATACGCAGTATTTT. Using reference TRBV7-9 and TRBJ2-3 for the parts outside the CDR3, the full variable domain is DTGVSQNPRHKITKRGQNVTFRCDPISEHNRLYWYRQTLGQGPEFLTYFQNEAQLEKSRLLSDRFSAERPKGSFSTLEIQRTEQGDSAMYLCASRTSGYTDTQYFGPGTRLTVL.

A few counts support this clone. V and J are TRBV5-1 and TRBJ1-3, with no clear D. This CDR3 has 12 residues. The V and J ends lost 0 bases and 4 bases respectively, with 2 bases between them. Germline loops: CDR1 SGHRS, CDR2 YFSETQ. CDR3 amino acids: CASSLEGNTIYF. The CDR3 DNA sequence: TGCGCCAGCAGCTTGGAGGGAAACACCATATATTTT.

This clone was counted between two and nine times. The chain is built from TRBV19 and TRBJ1-2; 7 nucleotides match TRBD1. With V trimmed by 4 bases and J by 5 bases, 4 bases remained unmatched. This CDR3 has 13 residues. Germline V CDR1 and CDR2: LNHDA, SQIVND (reference sequence). The DNA of the CDR3 is TGTGCCAGTAGTAGACCGGGACAGTATGGCTACACCTTC. Translating it yields CASSRPGQYGYTF.

The V gene is TRBV5-8, the J gene TRBJ2-2; 8 nucleotides line up with TRBD1. The V gene end was trimmed by 0 bases and the J gene end by 5 bases; junction bases not matched to a gene: 6. The CDR3 extends over 16 amino acids. Germline V CDR1 and CDR2: SGHTS, YDEGEE. For the CDR3, the DNA is TGTGCCAGCAGCTTGGGCGGACAGGGTGGAACCGGGGAGCTGTTTTTT. It is translated as CASSLGGQGGTGELFF.

The genes are TRBV6-1 and TRBJ2-3; 7 nucleotides line up with TRBD1. Germline trimming cut 5 bases from V and 9 bases from J; bases unmatched to any gene: 8. CDR3 size: 13 residues. Germline V gene lookup returns CDR1 MNHNS and CDR2 SASEGT. Here the CDR3 DNA reads TGTGCCAGCAGTTCCCACCGGACAGGCACGCAGTATTTT. Protein sequence: CASSSHRTGTQYF.

This chain uses TRBV2 with TRBJ2-3; TRBD1 is a possible D gene (7 bases). CDR3 length: 15 amino acids. V gave up 4 bases and J gave up 0 bases, with 11 bases separating them. The V gene's germline CDR1 is SNHLY and CDR2 FYNNEI. The DNA of the CDR3 is TGTGCCAGCAGTGTACAGGGGACTAGCACAGATACGCAGTATTTT. Amino acids: CASSVQGTSTDTQYF.